This T cell receptor beta chain is from a study of radiotherapy plus CTLA-4 blockade in lung cancer. Regarding the study as a whole: Interferon-beta, together with early blood T cell clone dynamics, reportedly best predicted response. TCR clones from tumors expanded in blood after radiotherapy plus ipilimumab.

The protocol was immunoSEQ multiplex PCR, while the TCRdb copy is restricted to in-frame clones and leaves out a portion. Of about 55,000 clones in the sample, approximately 82% were seen once. Of note for this clone: As yet, its antigen is unknown.

CDR1 and CDR2 (germline): MGHRA, YSYEKL. The CDR3 is made up of 16 amino acids. V lost 1 base to trimming and J lost 1 base; unmatched junction nucleotides: 2. The sequenced sample was peripheral blood, obtained from a patient treated with radiotherapy plus ipilimumab. The sequence derives from a human donor with non-small cell lung cancer whose response to radiotherapy plus ipilimumab could not be evaluated. The chain uses TRBV4-1 and TRBJ2-2, with TRBD1 identical over 8 bases. This CDR3 reads CASSQAGQGNTGELFF. CDR3 in DNA: TGCGCCAGCAGCCAAGCCGGACAGGGGAACACCGGGGAGCTGTTTTTT.